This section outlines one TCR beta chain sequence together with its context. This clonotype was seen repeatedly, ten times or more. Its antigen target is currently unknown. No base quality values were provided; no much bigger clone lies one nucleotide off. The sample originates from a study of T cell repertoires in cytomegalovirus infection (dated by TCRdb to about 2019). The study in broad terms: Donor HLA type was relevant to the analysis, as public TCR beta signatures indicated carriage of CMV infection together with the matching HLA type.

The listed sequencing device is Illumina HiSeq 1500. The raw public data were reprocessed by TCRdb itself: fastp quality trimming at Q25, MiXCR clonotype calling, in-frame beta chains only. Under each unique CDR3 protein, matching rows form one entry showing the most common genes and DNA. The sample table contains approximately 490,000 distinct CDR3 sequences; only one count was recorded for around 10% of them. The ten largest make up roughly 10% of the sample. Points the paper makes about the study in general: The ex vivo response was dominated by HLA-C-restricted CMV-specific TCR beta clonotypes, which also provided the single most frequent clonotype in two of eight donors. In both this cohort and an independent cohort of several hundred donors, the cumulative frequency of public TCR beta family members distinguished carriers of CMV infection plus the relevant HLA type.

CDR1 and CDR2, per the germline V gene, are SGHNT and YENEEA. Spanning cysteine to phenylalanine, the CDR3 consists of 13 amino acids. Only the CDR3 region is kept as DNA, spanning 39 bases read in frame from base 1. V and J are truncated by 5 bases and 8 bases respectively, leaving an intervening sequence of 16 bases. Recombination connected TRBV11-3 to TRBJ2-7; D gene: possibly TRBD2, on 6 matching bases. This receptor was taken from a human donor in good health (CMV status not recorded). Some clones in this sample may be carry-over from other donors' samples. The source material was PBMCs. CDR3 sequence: CASSPPGDGQQYF. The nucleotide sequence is TGTGCCAGCAGCCCTCCGGGAGACGGCCAGCAGTACTTC. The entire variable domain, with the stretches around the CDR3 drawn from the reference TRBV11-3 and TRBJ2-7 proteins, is EAGVVQSPRYKIIEKKQPVAFWCNPISGHNTLYWYLQNLGQGPELLIRYENEEAVDDSQLPKDRFSAERLKGVDSTLKIQPAELGDSAVYLCASSPPGDGQQYFGPGTRLTVT.